The present T cell receptor beta chain was sequenced within a study of shared clonotypes between healthy human individuals. Study context: Researchers assigned three CD4 naive, three CD4 memory, two CD8 naive and one CD8 memory plate to each donor. Regarding the study as a whole: Among donors, clonotype sharing was expected to be affected by sequencing depth. It was only blood that was sampled, and tissue repertoires likely differ.

A note on this clone: Its specificity is unknown. In the same sample, other DNA sequences code for this CDR3.

Trimming cost V 5 bases and J 0 bases, with 13 bases left between them. Germline CDR1 is MNHEY and CDR2 is SMNVEV (reference sequence). This CDR3 region has 15 residues. Terminally differentiated effector memory CD45RA+ cells were left out of the naive CD8 fraction, which was CD45RO-negative and positively selected for CCR7. The donors, healthy adults who were HIV-negative, had experienced no recent acute infections or vaccinations. This table comes from immunoSEQ multiplex PCR, and its TCRdb copy is limited to in-frame clones, with some not included. The sample lists around 1.9 million clones; about 93% were seen once.

The source of this sequence is a man aged 18-30 years in good health. Some clones in this sample may be carry-over from other donors' samples. This chain connects TRBV27 to TRBJ1-1, with TRBD1 as a possible D gene (5 bases). Sample: naive CD8+ T cells from PBMCs. CDR3 sequence reads: CASSPLSGMNTEAFF. CDR3 nucleotide sequence: TGTGCCAGCAGTCCCCTATCAGGGATGAACACTGAAGCTTTCTTT.